This T cell receptor beta chain was captured by sequencing in a study of Graves' ophthalmopathy and Graves' hyperthyroidism (dated by TCRdb to between 2017 and 2018). Context from the whole study: Peripheral blood was collected before any treatment was given, at the time of initial diagnosis. In total, over 130 blood samples were TCR-sequenced: fewer than 50 ophthalmopathy, roughly 77 hyperthyroidism and 17 hyperthyroidism-to-ophthalmopathy patients. For training and testing, the 100 or so patients in the discovery cohort were randomly divided in a 7:3 ratio. Once sampling was done, hyperthyroidism patients were given methimazole at a starting dose of 30 mg daily, while ophthalmopathy patients were given high-dose intravenous methylprednisolone. The study used signatures of the TCR beta repertoire to tell Graves' ophthalmopathy apart from Graves' hyperthyroidism and to predict which patients would progress to ophthalmopathy. In five or six hyperthyroidism patients, T-cell repertoires of thyroid tissue and blood were compared. A discovery set of 100 patients (about 45 ophthalmopathy, approximately 58 stable hyperthyroidism) was enrolled to explore V-J signatures distinguishing ophthalmopathy from hyperthyroidism. For independent validation, a separate cohort was made up of some 19 hyperthyroidism patients plus 17 patients who later progressed from hyperthyroidism to ophthalmopathy.

What the authors observed across the whole study: In validation, the model predicted ophthalmopathy progression with 70.59% sensitivity and roughly 72% specificity; some twelve predicted patients were CT-confirmed with GO in a median of approximately 6.5 months. Most expanded thyroid clonotypes with frequency above 0.001 were also detected in blood, suggesting blood repertoires may reflect the thyroid immune response. No statistical method was used to set the sample size in advance, and the investigators knew which group each participant was assigned to. In cross-validation, the 13-signature model distinguished ophthalmopathy from stable hyperthyroidism with around 90% sensitivity and around 84% specificity, while in the test set the corresponding values were about 80% and 75%.

TCR beta CDR3 regions were amplified from RNA transcripts for repertoire sequencing. The first round of RT-PCR was done with HTBI primers and the Qiagen OneStep RT-PCR kit, and was followed by a second round of multiplex PCR, then size selection and purification. Libraries were sequenced paired-end with 100 bp reads on an Illumina HiSeq2000. Processing in the source paper ran as follows. SOAPnuke was used to process the reads, throwing out any read that had adapters, had uncalled bases, had a mean Phred below 15, or lacked an exact constant-primer or identifier match. COPE v1.2.5 was used to merge the high-quality paired reads. Unique nucleotide sequences were defined as clonotypes and aligned to IMGT TRB V, D and J references using MiTCR v1.1. Analysis was restricted to V-J combinations with a frequency above 0.0001, which covered just over 98% of repertoires. A TCR clonal expansion and chaos score per V-J combination was defined as the ratio of F50 clonal expansion to chaos observed in the TCRdist matrix. Welch's t-statistics and random forest were used to reduce the features to 10 to 15 V-J combinations, which were then used as input to a naive Bayes classifier. The Morisita-Horn index was used to measure how similar the thyroid and blood repertoires were. TCRdb itself trimmed the public reads at Q25 with fastp, ran MiXCR and retained productive beta chains. Rows are unified per CDR3 protein, each entry keeping the most common DNA and genes. TCRdb's processing, not the authors' own work, is the source of the V and J calls. Here the sample has 400,000 to 450,000 distinct CDR3 sequences; around a fifth occur a single time. Of the sample, roughly 3% falls within the top ten clones.

CDR3 length: 15 amino acids, cysteine to phenylalanine. The read is trimmed to its CDR3 DNA, 45 bases read in frame from base 1. CDR1 MDHEN and CDR2 SYDVKM are derived from the germline V gene. Trimming removed 6 bases from V and 1 base from J, leaving 10 bases between the germline ends. Stable hyperthyroidism was defined as no progression to ophthalmopathy within 18 months of follow-up. Hyperthyroidism patients were newly diagnosed, with disease duration under 2 months, and aged 18 to 65 years. Patients were excluded if they had other autoimmune diseases, uncontrolled infections, pregnancy or lactation. Clinical symptoms, serum thyroxine, TRAb, thyroid ultrasound and orbital computed tomography were used for diagnosis. PBMCs were isolated from about 9.2 ml of fresh peripheral blood by Ficoll-Paque density gradient centrifugation. Total RNA was extracted using Trizol reagent, and RNA quality was checked on an Agilent 2100 Bioanalyzer.

This clonotype was picked up many times. Its antigen is unknown. The sample holds no much larger clone one base away, and base qualities are not on file. The chain is assembled from TRBV28 and TRBJ2-6, and possibly TRBD1, on 5 matching bases. The sequenced sample was peripheral blood. The receptor's source is a woman aged 18-29 years with stable Graves' hyperthyroidism. Donor details come from another sample of the same person, matched by shared clones. Read as DNA, the sequence is TGTGCCAGCAGCAGACCAGGGTCTGGGGCCAACGTCCTGACTTTC. Its coded protein is CASSRPGSGANVLTF.